This is a list of T cell receptor beta chains from one sample in a study of beta chain features in type 1 diabetes. Only in-frame clones appear in the TCRdb table, and some are missing; sequencing was by immunoSEQ multiplex PCR. The sample includes 630,000 or so clones, around 15% of them seen just once. Sequencing input: naive CD4+ T cells from blood. The receptors here all came from a man younger than 30 with type 1 diabetes. Each CDR3 is given with its conserved first and last residue. D genes are given only for firm matches. Size tells how often a clone was seen (once, few, many) or the class of an expanded clone, and some rows leave it out.

v_gene	j_gene	abundance	d_gene	CDR3nt	CDR3aa
TRBV18	TRBJ2-1	.	.	TGTGCCAGCTCACCACCGGGGGGATTTGAGAATGAGCAGTTCTTC	CASSPPGGFENEQFF
TRBV4-3	TRBJ2-1	few	TRBD1	TGCGCCAGCAGCCAGGGAGACAGGGCGGCTAACAATGAGCAGTTCTTC	CASSQGDRAANNEQFF
TRBV5-1	TRBJ2-7	few	TRBD2	TGCGCCAGCAGCGTGACTAGCGCCTACTCCTACGAGCAGTACTTC	CASSVTSAYSYEQYF
TRBV29-1	TRBJ2-5	.	.	TGCAGCGGGGGGGGACAGACCGGATCTGTGGAGACCCAGTACTTC	CSGGGQTGSVETQYF
TRBV2	TRBJ1-4	few	TRBD1	TGTGCCGGGGGGACAGTATTTGATGAAAAACTGTTTTTT	CAGGTVFDEKLFF
TRBV25-1	TRBJ2-3	few	TRBD2	TGTGCCAGCACCCTAGCGGGAGCCGATACGCAGTATTTT	CASTLAGADTQYF
TRBV30	TRBJ1-2	.	TRBD1	TGTGCCTGGACCCGGGGACAGGGGGTTAACTATGGCTACACCTTC	CAWTRGQGVNYGYTF
TRBV27	TRBJ2-3	.	.	TGTGCCAGCAGTAGAGACACAGATACGCAGTATTTT	CASSRDTDTQYF
TRBV30	TRBJ2-5	few	.	TGTGCCTGGAGTGTATTATCGGAACCCAAGGCCTACTTC	CAWSVLSEPKAYF
TRBV25-1	TRBJ2-7	.	.	TGTGCCAGCAGTGAATCGGAGTACTCCTACGAGCAGTACTTC	CASSESEYSYEQYF
TRBV30	TRBJ1-2	few	.	TGTGCCTGGAGTTCCACCTCGGACTCCCACCCTGACACCTTC	CAWSSTSDSHPDTF
TRBV6-5	TRBJ2-3	.	.	TGTGCCAGCAGTTACGGGGGGAAGGGTAGAACAGATACGCAGTATTTT	CASSYGGKGRTDTQYF
TRBV4-3	TRBJ2-7	.	.	TGCGCCAGCAGCCAAGACAGGTGGGGCAACTCCTACGAGCAGTACTTC	CASSQDRWGNSYEQYF
TRBV18	TRBJ2-4	.	.	TGTGCCAGCTCACCAAGGCGGGACGAGGTCTACTTC	CASSPRRDEVYF
TRBV7-2	TRBJ2-4	few	.	TGTGCCAGCCGGGGAGGTAGTGCCAAAAACATTCAGTACTTC	CASRGGSAKNIQYF
TRBV5-1	TRBJ1-1	few	TRBD1	TGCGCCAGCAGCTTGGTTGGGACAGTTAACACTGAAGCTTTCTTT	CASSLVGTVNTEAFF
TRBV14	TRBJ2-1	.	.	TGTGCCAGCAGCCCCCGGGACGGTCGCTCCTACAATGAGCAGTTCTTC	CASSPRDGRSYNEQFF
TRBV29-1	TRBJ2-1	few	TRBD2	TGCAGCGCCACCGGACTAGCGGTGGGGAATGAGCAGTTCTTC	CSATGLAVGNEQFF
TRBV7-2	TRBJ2-1	.	.	TGTGCCAGCAGCTTCTACTCCTACAATGAGCAGTTCTTC	CASSFYSYNEQFF
TRBV9	TRBJ2-5	few	TRBD1	TGTGCCAGCAGCCTCGGGACAGGTTCTCAAGAGACCCAGTACTTC	CASSLGTGSQETQYF
TRBV9	TRBJ2-3	few	TRBD2	TGTGCCAGCAGCGTAGAACTAGCGGGGGATGATACGCAGTATTTT	CASSVELAGDDTQYF
TRBV30	TRBJ2-2	.	.	TGTGCCTGGAGTGTATCGCGCCTACTACACACCGGGGAGCTGTTTTTT	CAWSVSRLLHTGELFF
TRBV7-9	TRBJ2-7	.	.	TGTGCCAGCGAGGCCGGACACAGCTCCTACGAGCAGTACTTC	CASEAGHSSYEQYF
TRBV4-1	TRBJ2-1	few	TRBD2	TGCGCCAGCAGCGGACTAGCGGGAGGGCACGAGCAGTTCTTC	CASSGLAGGHEQFF
TRBV7-2	TRBJ2-3	few	.	TGTGCCAGCAGCTTAGTACGGGGCCCAGATACGCAGTATTTT	CASSLVRGPDTQYF
TRBV5-6	TRBJ1-2	.	.	TGTGCCAGCAGCCCCGGAGGGAGCTATGGCTACACCTTC	CASSPGGSYGYTF
TRBV5-1	TRBJ2-7	.	TRBD2	TGCGCCAGCAGCCCGGGACTAGCGGTTAGCTCCTACGAGCAGTACTTC	CASSPGLAVSSYEQYF
TRBV4-2	TRBJ1-1	few	.	TGTGCCAGCAGCCCCGATGGGATGGGGAACACTGAAGCTTTCTTT	CASSPDGMGNTEAFF
TRBV7-8	TRBJ1-1	few	TRBD1	TGTGCCAGCAGCTTAGAGGGGGCGAACACTGAAGCTTTCTTT	CASSLEGANTEAFF
TRBV14	TRBJ2-4	.	TRBD1	TGTGCCAGCAGCGGGACAGGTTCACTAGCCAAAAACATTCAGTACTTC	CASSGTGSLAKNIQYF
TRBV11-2	TRBJ2-1	.	.	TGTGCCAGCAGCTTAGTCTACGGCTACAATGAGCAGTTCTTC	CASSLVYGYNEQFF
TRBV18	TRBJ2-2	few	TRBD1	TGTGCCAGCTCACCAGCAGGGGGTAACACCGGGGAGCTGTTTTTT	CASSPAGGNTGELFF
TRBV28	TRBJ1-1	.	.	TGTGCCAGCATCCTCAGGCCGGGAGAGGGCACTGAAGCTTTCTTT	CASILRPGEGTEAFF
TRBV6-5	TRBJ1-1	.	.	TGTGCCAGCAGGTACCGGGACAATGACTTTGAAGCTTTCTTT	CASRYRDNDFEAFF
TRBV28	TRBJ2-1	few	.	TGTGCCAGCAGTCCCGGACCGAACTCCTACAATGAGCAGTTCTTC	CASSPGPNSYNEQFF
TRBV19	TRBJ2-6	few	.	TGTGCCAGTAGTGCCCTTGCCGCGGCTGGGGCCAACGTCCTGACTTTC	CASSALAAAGANVLTF
TRBV6-1	TRBJ2-1	.	TRBD1	TGTGCCAGCAAGGGACAGTCGGCGTCCTACAATGAGCAGTTCTTC	CASKGQSASYNEQFF